This is a list of T cell receptor beta chains from one sample in a study of immune evolution from preneoplasia to lung adenocarcinoma. TCRdb's copy holds only in-frame clones and misses some; the assay was immunoSEQ multiplex PCR. The table has approximately 6,600 clones, 76% seen once. Specimen: FFPE minimally invasive lung adenocarcinoma tissue. Receptor source: a person aged 60-79 years with lung adenocarcinoma. The conserved cysteine and the conserved F or W are not part of the CDR3 here.

TRBJ2-2 | TRBV7-9 | ASSLGARGNTGELF
TRBJ2-1 | TRBV5-1 | ASSLGRGSGRFSGEQF
TRBJ2-7 | TRBV7-8 | ASSLALMQENYEQY
TRBJ2-2 | TRBV7-7 | ASSLTVTGELF
TRBJ1-1 | TRBV11-3 | ASSLGVRQGEIVF
TRBJ2-5 | TRBV7-6 | ASSPPGTSLRETQY
TRBJ2-2 | TRBV4-1 | ASSQDHQGELF
TRBJ1-3 | TRBV27 | ASSLQFLQGSTIY
TRBJ2-2 | TRBV28 | ASSYSGRGNTGELF
TRBJ2-1 | TRBV30 | AWSEASGLNEQF
TRBJ1-5 | TRBV6-4 | ASSEGTGSASNQPQH
TRBJ2-5 | TRBV11-3 | ASSLDGPVGETQY
TRBJ2-1 | TRBV5-6 | ASSPDMGATYNEQF
TRBJ2-5 | TRBV18 | ASSPGEETQY
TRBJ2-1 | TRBV5-1 | ASSPHSASEQF
TRBJ1-4 | TRBV28 | ASSLFPQGLF
TRBJ2-1 | TRBV7-2 | ASSSMFWDAPF
TRBJ2-7 | TRBV10-3 | AISDTSGRAPSYEQY
TRBJ1-4 | TRBV14 | ASSQGWGGVEEKLF
TRBJ1-1 | TRBV27 | ASTRAGNTEAF
TRBJ1-5 | TRBV15 | ATSRDPGDRGGNQPQH
TRBJ1-2 | TRBV11-2 | ASSLAGTGAFT
TRBJ1-1 | TRBV27 | ASSLSNSAGTKAF
TRBJ2-3 | TRBV29-1 | SVKREGLVDTQY
TRBJ2-1 | TRBV20-1 | SYQESNEQF
TRBJ1-1 | TRBV6-1 | ASSGQGADTEAF
TRBJ1-2 | TRBV7-3 | ASSPTGGADYGYT
TRBJ1-4 | TRBV15 | ATSRSGTVGEKLF